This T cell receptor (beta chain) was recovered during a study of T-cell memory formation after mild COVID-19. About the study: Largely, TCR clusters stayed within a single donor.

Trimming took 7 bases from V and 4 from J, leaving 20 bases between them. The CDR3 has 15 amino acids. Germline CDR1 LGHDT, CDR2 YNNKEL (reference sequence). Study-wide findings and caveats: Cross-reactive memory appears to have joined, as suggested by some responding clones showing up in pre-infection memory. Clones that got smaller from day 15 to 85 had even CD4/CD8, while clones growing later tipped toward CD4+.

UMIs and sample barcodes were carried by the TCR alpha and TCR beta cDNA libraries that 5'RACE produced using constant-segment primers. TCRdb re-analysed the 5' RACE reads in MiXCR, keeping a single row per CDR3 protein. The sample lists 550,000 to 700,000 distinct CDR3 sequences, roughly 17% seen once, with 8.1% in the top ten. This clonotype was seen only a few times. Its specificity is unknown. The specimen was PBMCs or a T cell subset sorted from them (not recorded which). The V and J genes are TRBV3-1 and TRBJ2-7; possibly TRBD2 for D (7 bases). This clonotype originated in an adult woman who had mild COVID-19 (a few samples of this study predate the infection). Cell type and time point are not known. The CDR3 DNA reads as TGTGCCAGCACAATGGGGGCTAGCGGAACTTACGAGCAGTACTTC. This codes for CASTMGASGTYEQYF.